This T cell receptor beta chain is drawn from a study of Ad26.COV2.S vaccination and SARS-CoV-2 variants. Whole-study results and caveats: Placebo recipients showed lower spike-specific TCR breadth than vaccinees. The authors reported substantial breadth in spike-specific CD8+ and CD4+ T cell responses after vaccination. Total responses of T cells may have been underestimated by the analyses of TCR breadth and depth. Recipients of vaccine and of placebo showed similar breadth of their non-spike TCR repertoires.

Turning to this clone: What it binds is unknown.

The germline V and J ends were trimmed by 4 bases and 14 bases, with 18 bases remaining between them. In germline, CDR1 is MNHEY, CDR2 SMNVEV (reference sequence). CDR3 size: 13 residues. Assay used: immunoSEQ multiplex PCR; TCRdb lists only in-frame clones, some missing. The table shows over 110,000 clones, with 86% occurring only once. Source: peripheral blood, taken after recovery from COVID-19. This TCR came from a human donor who had recovered from COVID-19. The chain carries TRBV27 and TRBJ2-1, with D possibly TRBD2 on 6 matching bases. CDR3 sequence reads: CASSSRLGGWEFF. In DNA form, the CDR3 reads TGTGCCAGCAGTTCACGACTAGGAGGGTGGGAGTTCTTC.